The subject of this entry is one T cell receptor beta chain. What it binds is not known. This sample is drawn from a study of response to subunit inactivated influenza vaccine. Whole-study results and caveats: Few additional T cells are recruited per seasonal influenza vaccination, authors suggested.

TCRdb reprocessed the RT-PCR reads with MiXCR, giving one entry per CDR3 protein. The table has about 540,000 distinct CDR3 sequences, approximately 14% seen once. Trimming took 5 bases from V and 2 from J, leaving 15 bases between them. The CDR3 loop spans 15 amino acids. Germline loops: CDR1 SEHNR, CDR2 FQNEAQ (reference sequence). This TCR was sampled from a man over 45 who received an inactivated influenza vaccine. This chain joins TRBV7-9 and TRBJ2-5; D perhaps matches TRBD1 (7 bases). Sequenced here: PBMCs from blood, sampled 11 to 12 days after vaccination. The CDR3 coding sequence is TGTGCCAGCAGCGCAGGGGGTAGCGGACAAGAGACCCAGTACTTC. It specifies CASSAGGSGQETQYF.